Below, 27 T cell receptor beta chains from the same sample are listed, as sequenced in a study of vaccination and CD4 T cells after COVID-19. These receptors lack a known antigen. This sample's treatment: approximately nine-day PBMC culture with coronavirus spike peptide pools or control peptides (ViraFEST assay). During the years 2011-2018, before the COVID-19 pandemic, the unexposed donor's CD4+ T cells were collected. Sequenced with the Oncomine TCR Beta short-read assay was DNA taken from cultured CD4+ T cells. TCRdb re-called the PCR reads with MiXCR, one entry per CDR3 protein. The repertoire holds around 6,600 distinct CDR3 sequences, with under 35% as singletons. The specimen was CD4+ T cells from blood, cultured in vitro. The receptors here all came from a human donor in good health.

V usage is TRBV6-2 or TRBV6-3 and J usage is TRBJ2-7; D not resolved. CDR3 size: 12 residues. Per germline, CDR1 MNHEY and CDR2 SVGEGT. Trimming removed 5 bases from V and 7 bases from J, with 12 bases in between. CDR3 residues: CASSVSVGEQYF. Here the CDR3 DNA reads TGTGCCAGCAGTGTTTCCGTTGGGGAGCAGTACTTC.

The chain recombines TRBV6-2 or TRBV6-3 with TRBJ1-1, with 8 bases matching TRBD1. V shed 6 bases, J shed 1 base, and the junction held 4 bases outside the gene matches. The CDR3 loop spans 14 amino acids. Germline V gene sequence: CDR1 MNHEY, CDR2 SVGEGT. The CDR3 sequence is CASRGGQGNTEAFF. The CDR3 DNA sequence: TGTGCCAGCAGGGGTGGACAGGGGAACACTGAAGCTTTCTTT.

The CDR3 nucleotides read TGTGCCAGCAGTGCGGGTAGCACAGATACGCAGTATTTT. Translation: CASSAGSTDTQYF. The chain carries TRBV6-4 and TRBJ2-3, with D unclear. CDR1 MRHNA and CDR2 SNTAGT come from the germline V gene. The CDR3 is 13 amino acids. V lost 4 bases and J lost 0, with 5 bases in between.

V is TRBV5-1 and J is TRBJ1-1, with unresolved D. Germline loops: CDR1 SGHRS, CDR2 YFSETQ. This CDR3 contains 13 residues. V was clipped by 4 bases and J by 4 bases, with 11 bases between them. CDR3 coding DNA: TGCGCCAGCAGCCTGGAGGACGGCACTGAAGCTTTCTTT. Translation: CASSLEDGTEAFF.

This chain connects TRBV9 to TRBJ2-1; either TRBD1 or TRBD2 may supply D (5 bases each). Germline CDR1 and CDR2: SGDLS and YYNGEE. Trimming took 4 bases from V and 3 from J, leaving 8 bases between them. CDR3 length: 13 residues. In DNA form, the CDR3 reads TGTGCCAGCAGCCTGGGGGACTACAATGAGCAGTTCTTC. This encodes CASSLGDYNEQFF.

The chain has TRBV6-2 or TRBV6-3 and TRBJ2-6; D not resolved. The CDR3 has 14 residues. Looked up from germline, CDR1 is MNHEY and CDR2 is SVGEGT. V lost 2 bases to trimming and J lost 1 base, with 3 bases between them. The CDR3: CASSYRSGANVLTF. The CDR3 DNA reads as TGTGCCAGCAGTTACCGGTCTGGGGCCAACGTCCTGACTTTC.

The J gene is TRBJ1-1, the V gene TRBV5-6; D might be TRBD1 (6 bases). Trimming pared 4 bases from V and 4 bases from J, leaving 14 bases between. There are 14 residues in the CDR3. CDR1 and CDR2 from the germline V gene are SGHDT and YYEEEE. CDR3 nucleotides: TGTGCCAGCAGCCAAGGACAGTGGGGCACTGAAGCTTTCTTT. Its translation is CASSQGQWGTEAFF.

This clonotype is medium-sized by share. This chain connects TRBV7-2 to TRBJ1-6, with TRBD1 matching over 8 bases. Trimming took 5 bases from V and 8 from J; bases not matched to a gene: 5. Looked up from germline, CDR1 is SGHTA and CDR2 is FQGNSA. The CDR3 is 14 amino acids. The CDR3 DNA reads TGTGCCAGCAGCGTACAGGGGGTCTATTCACCCCTCCACTTT. This sequence encodes CASSVQGVYSPLHF.

This clonotype was counted only a few times. The chain is built from TRBV12-3 or TRBV12-4 and TRBJ2-7; 10 positions match TRBD1. J gave up 6 bases and V 6 bases, and 5 bases lay outside the gene matches. The CDR3 is made up of 13 amino acids. The CDR3 bases are TGTGCCAGCAGGGGACAGGGGAGTGGCGAGCAGTACTTC. Protein: CASRGQGSGEQYF.

The rearrangement links TRBV5-1 to TRBJ2-3; D remains unclear. The V end lost 0 bases, the J end lost 4 bases, and 9 bases lay between the germline ends. This CDR3 contains 14 residues. Germline lookup yields CDR1 SGHRS and CDR2 YFSETQ. CDR3 nucleotide sequence: TGCGCCAGCAGCTTGGCCAGCAGTGCAGATACGCAGTATTTT. Its protein is CASSLASSADTQYF.

The rearrangement joins TRBV12-3 or TRBV12-4 to TRBJ2-5; maybe TRBD1 (5 bases). Trimming pared 10 bases from V and 2 bases from J, leaving 8 bases between. This CDR3 has 11 residues. The chain's CDR3 is CATSGQETQYF. CDR3 nucleotides: TGTGCCACCTCAGGGCAAGAGACCCAGTACTTC.

J is TRBJ1-2 and V is TRBV5-1, with TRBD1 matching over 7 bases. CDR3 length: 15 amino acids. CDR1 and CDR2 from the germline V gene are SGHRS and YFSETQ. V shed 1 base, J shed 0 bases, and the junction held 3 bases outside the gene matches. In DNA form, the CDR3 reads TGCGCCAGCAGCTTGTTGGGGACAGCTAACTATGGCTACACCTTC. This gives the protein CASSLLGTANYGYTF.

The chain uses TRBV6-1 and TRBJ1-6, with D possibly matching TRBD1 (6 bases). This CDR3 has 16 residues. The germline gives CDR1 MNHNS, CDR2 SASEGT. V dropped 1 base and J dropped 6 bases, with 13 bases sitting between them. DNA of the CDR3: TGTGCCAGCAGTGAAGAAGAAGGCAGGGGTAATTCACCCCTCCACTTT. This translates into CASSEEEGRGNSPLHF.

This clonotype was recorded a few times. This chain joins TRBV6-1 and TRBJ2-3, with no clear D. CDR3 length: 14 amino acids. V lost 2 bases and J 2 bases, leaving 8 bases between the germline ends. Germline CDR1 reads MNHNS; CDR2 reads SASEGT. CDR3 loop: CASSEQWHTDTQYF. CDR3 sequence (DNA): TGTGCCAGCAGTGAACAGTGGCACACAGATACGCAGTATTTT.

The CDR3 DNA reads as TGTGCCAGCAGGGTAAACGAGGGGACTGAAGCTTTCTTT. This gives the protein CASRVNEGTEAFF. The rearrangement joins TRBV12-3 or TRBV12-4 to TRBJ1-1; possible D gene TRBD1, 5 bases. The CDR3 consists of 13 residues. V was cut by 6 bases and J by 5 bases, with 13 bases left in between.

In regard to this clonotype: Given a much more abundant clone one base away, this may be a read error. The rearrangement links TRBV20-1 to TRBJ1-2, with D perhaps matching TRBD1 (6 bases). The CDR3 spans 12 residues. V lost 8 bases to trimming and J lost 2 bases, with 12 bases between them. Germline V gene lookup returns CDR1 DFQATT and CDR2 SNEGSKA (reference sequence). Written as DNA, the CDR3 is TGCAGTACGCCCACAGGGAACTATGGCTACACCTTC. Translated, it gives CSTPTGNYGYTF.

V usage is TRBV6-1 and J usage is TRBJ1-2; D possibly corresponds to TRBD1 (5 bases). V shed 6 bases and J shed 6 bases, with 14 bases lying between them. The germline gives CDR1 MNHNS, CDR2 SASEGT. The CDR3 has 13 amino acids. The CDR3 bases are TGTGCCAGCAGCGGATCCCGGGGGGATGGCTACACCTTC. Encoded protein: CASSGSRGDGYTF.

The chain uses TRBV6-1 and TRBJ2-2, with D uncertain. CDR3 size: 15 residues. V shed 8 bases and J shed 1 base, with 14 bases lying between them. The germline gives CDR1 MNHNS, CDR2 SASEGT. The CDR3 loop reads CASRGRARNTGELFF. CDR3 nucleotides: TGTGCCAGCCGCGGACGGGCGCGGAACACCGGGGAGCTGTTTTTT.

The J gene is TRBJ1-5, the V gene TRBV20-1, with D perhaps matching TRBD1 (6 bases). V was clipped by 1 base and J by 6 bases, with 19 bases between them. Germline loops: CDR1 DFQATT, CDR2 SNEGSKA (reference sequence). This CDR3 has 16 amino acids. CDR3 amino acids: CSARVRGGGEGQPQHF. DNA of the CDR3: TGCAGTGCTAGAGTCCGGGGGGGCGGTGAGGGTCAGCCCCAGCATTTT.

V and J are TRBV29-1 and TRBJ1-1; D might be TRBD1 (5 bases). Trimming left V 6 bases short and J 1 base short, with 9 bases between. The CDR3 has 12 amino acids. CDR1 is SQVTM and CDR2 is ANQGSEA in the germline V gene. The CDR3 loop reads CSVMTANTEAFF. CDR3 in DNA: TGCAGCGTAATGACAGCGAACACTGAAGCTTTCTTT. Variable domain in full (rest from reference TRBV29-1 and TRBJ1-1): SAVISQKPSRDICQRGTSLTIQCQVDSQVTMMFWYRQQPGQSLTLIATANQGSEATYESGFVIDKFPISRPNLTFSTLTVSNMSPEDSSIYLCSVMTANTEAFFGQGTRLTVV.

The V call is TRBV6-1, the J call TRBJ1-6, with a tentative D call TRBD1 (5 bases). This CDR3 has 15 amino acids. Germline V gene sequence: CDR1 MNHNS, CDR2 SASEGT. Trimming took off 3 bases at V and 1 base at J, with 7 bases between the two ends. The DNA for the CDR3 is TGTGCCAGCAGTGAGGCAGGGTCCTATAATTCACCCCTCCACTTT. Encoded protein: CASSEAGSYNSPLHF.

V and J are TRBV20-1 and TRBJ1-5; D perhaps matches TRBD1 (6 bases). The germline V and J ends were trimmed by 3 bases and 4 bases, with 16 bases remaining between them. This CDR3 has 15 residues. CDR1 and CDR2 (germline): DFQATT, SNEGSKA (reference sequence). CDR3 sequence: CSARSLDSSNQPQHF. In DNA, the CDR3 is TGCAGTGCTAGGTCCTTGGACAGTTCTAATCAGCCCCAGCATTTT.

This clonotype was counted only a few times. The chain carries TRBV7-6 and TRBJ1-2; D might be TRBD1 (6 bases). The CDR3 totals 15 residues. The V end lost 5 bases, the J end lost 1 base, and 14 bases lay between the germline ends. Germline values: CDR1 SGHVS, CDR2 FNYEAQ. The CDR3 loop is CASSPRPGHNYGYTF. For the CDR3, the DNA is TGTGCCAGCAGCCCCCGGCCGGGACATAACTATGGCTACACCTTC. The full variable domain, rest sourced from reference TRBV7-6 and TRBJ1-2, is GAGVSQSPRYKVTKRGQDVALRCDPISGHVSLYWYRQALGQGPEFLTYFNYEAQQDKSGLPNDRFSAERPEGSISTLTIQRTEQRDSAMYRCASSPRPGHNYGYTFGSGTRLTVV.

This clonotype is medium-sized. The gene calls are TRBV6-5 and TRBJ1-5, with TRBD1 matching over 7 bases. The CDR3 loop spans 15 amino acids. The trim removed 2 bases at V and 6 bases at J, leaving 7 bases unmatched. The germline gives CDR1 MNHEY, CDR2 SVGAGI. The DNA for the CDR3 is TGTGCCAGCAGTTACCGACAGGGACCCACTCAGCCCCAGCATTTT. Amino acid sequence: CASSYRQGPTQPQHF.

This rearrangement joins TRBV5-1 to TRBJ2-6; D is ambiguous. The CDR3 is made up of 15 amino acids. V was trimmed by 2 bases and J by 0 bases, leaving 6 bases between them. Germline V gene lookup returns CDR1 SGHRS and CDR2 YFSETQ. The CDR3 reads CASSLMGSGANVLTF. CDR3 DNA: TGCGCCAGCAGCTTAATGGGCTCTGGGGCCAACGTCCTGACTTTC.

The chain employs TRBV19 and TRBJ1-5, with D perhaps matching TRBD1 (5 bases). Trimming took off 8 bases at V and 3 bases at J, with 11 bases between the two ends. The CDR3 loop spans 13 amino acids. The germline V gene encodes CDR1 LNHDA and CDR2 SQIVND (reference sequence). The CDR3 loop reads CASSRQPNQPQHF. The CDR3 DNA follows: TGTGCCAGTTCCCGACAGCCCAATCAGCCCCAGCATTTT.

The chain couples TRBV20-1 to TRBJ1-4; 8 nucleotides agree with TRBD1. Germline values: CDR1 DFQATT, CDR2 SNEGSKA (reference sequence). The CDR3 is 14 residues long. Unmatched junction bases numbered 5, after V lost 2 bases and J lost 6 bases. CDR3 coding DNA: TGCAGTGCTAGAATCCCGGGACAGGATGAAAAACTGTTTTTT. Translating gives CSARIPGQDEKLFF.